Following are 30 T cell receptor beta chains from one sample sequenced in a study of siplizumab effects on memory and regulatory T cells. Method: immunoSEQ multiplex PCR; TCRdb's copy keeps in-frame clones and lacks some. The table lists tens of thousands of clones, approximately 97% of them singletons, with around 0.086% in the top ten. Sequences were obtained from naive CD8+ T cells sorted from blood. The receptor set was obtained from a human donor in good health.

The chain joins TRBV10-3 to TRBJ2-3; unclear D gene. Germline CDR1 is ENHRY and CDR2 is SYGVKD. The CDR3 length is 14 residues. V dropped 0 bases and J dropped 6 bases, with 10 bases sitting between them. CDR3 nucleotide sequence: TGTGCCATCAGTGAGTCCCTTCGAACGGATACGCAGTATTTT. Translating gives CAISESLRTDTQYF.

The chain recombines TRBV10-3 with TRBJ2-3; D is perhaps TRBD1 (5 bases). There are 15 residues in the CDR3. CDR1 ENHRY and CDR2 SYGVKD come from the germline V gene. Between the trimmed V and J ends, which lost 0 bases and 2 bases, there was a span of 9 bases. The CDR3 protein is CAISESAGNTDTQYF. CDR3 nucleotide sequence: TGTGCCATCAGTGAGTCGGCAGGGAACACAGATACGCAGTATTTT.

J is TRBJ1-2 and V is TRBV29-1, with 8 bases matching TRBD1. This CDR3 spans 12 amino acids. CDR1 SQVTM and CDR2 ANQGSEA come from the germline V gene. V shed 5 bases and J 8 bases; nucleotides not matched to a gene: 7. The CDR3 spells CSVTGGLGGYTF. In DNA form, the CDR3 reads TGCAGCGTTACAGGGGGATTGGGCGGCTACACCTTC.

DNA of the CDR3: TGTGCCAGCAGTGCTCAAGAGACCCAGTACTTC. Translation gives CASSAQETQYF. V is TRBV2 and J is TRBJ2-5; D is unclear. Germline CDR1 is SNHLY and CDR2 is FYNNEI. The CDR3 is 11 amino acids. Trimming removed 4 bases from V and 2 bases from J, with 2 bases in between.

The chain recombines TRBV7-9 with TRBJ2-3; D not resolved. V lost 5 bases and J 2 bases, leaving 11 bases between the germline ends. This CDR3 is built from 14 residues. Germline V gene lookup returns CDR1 SEHNR and CDR2 FQNEAQ (reference sequence). The CDR3 nucleotides read TGTGCCAGCAGCCCATGGTGGGACACAGATACGCAGTATTTT. It is translated as CASSPWWDTDTQYF. The variable domain in full, completed from reference TRBV7-9 and TRBJ2-3, reads DTGVSQNPRHKITKRGQNVTFRCDPISEHNRLYWYRQTLGQGPEFLTYFQNEAQLEKSRLLSDRFSAERPKGSFSTLEIQRTEQGDSAMYLCASSPWWDTDTQYFGPGTRLTVL.

This clone has only one observation. The sample carries other DNA sequences with the same CDR3. The chain couples TRBV9 to TRBJ2-3; no firm D call. Trimming removed 0 bases from V and 3 bases from J, with 5 bases in between. The CDR3 is made up of 13 amino acids. CDR1 and CDR2 (germline): SGDLS, YYNGEE. The CDR3 protein is CASSVGGTDTQYF. The CDR3 region has the DNA TGTGCCAGCAGCGTAGGCGGAACAGATACGCAGTATTTT. Together with reference TRBV9 and TRBJ2-3, the CDR3 gives the full variable domain: DSGVTQTPKHLITATGQRVTLRCSPRSGDLSVYWYQQSLDQGLQFLIQYYNGEERAKGNILERFSAQQFPDLHSELNLSSLELGDSALYFCASSVGGTDTQYFGPGTRLTVL.

J is TRBJ1-1 and V is TRBV6-5, with no clear D. Germline values: CDR1 MNHEY, CDR2 SVGAGI. The CDR3 sequence is 15 residues long. V was shortened by 2 bases and J by 1 base, with 11 bases between the two germline ends. The CDR3 is CASSYEGSENTEAFF. The CDR3 DNA is TGTGCCAGCAGTTACGAGGGCAGTGAGAACACTGAAGCTTTCTTT.

V and J are TRBV4-1 and TRBJ1-5; no clear D. The CDR3 has 15 amino acids. The germline V gene has CDR1 MGHRA and CDR2 YSYEKL. V was clipped by 1 base and J by 1 base, with 8 bases between them. The CDR3 nucleotides are TGCGCCAGCAGCCAAGGAGACATCAGCAATCAGCCCCAGCATTTT. It is translated as CASSQGDISNQPQHF.

The chain is built from TRBV19 and TRBJ2-1; D call uncertain. The V end was cut by 3 bases, the J end by 5 bases, with 11 bases between. Germline CDR1 is LNHDA and CDR2 is SQIVND (reference sequence). This CDR3 has 14 amino acids. The CDR3 region is CASSIAARNNEQFF. The CDR3 DNA is TGTGCCAGTAGTATCGCAGCGCGTAACAATGAGCAGTTCTTC.

This clone was picked up one time. This rearrangement joins TRBV7-6 to TRBJ2-5; 8 bases fit TRBD1. Germline V gene sequence: CDR1 SGHVS, CDR2 FNYEAQ. This CDR3 has 15 residues. The V gene end was trimmed by 2 bases and the J gene end by 1 base; junction bases not matched to a gene: 3. CDR3 in DNA: TGTGCCAGCAGCTTAACAACAGGGGGCCAAGAGACCCAGTACTTC. Its protein is CASSLTTGGQETQYF.

In DNA form, the CDR3 reads TGCGCCAGCAGCCATACCGACAGGGGTGTTGGAAACACCATATATTTT. It yields the protein CASSHTDRGVGNTIYF. The chain links TRBV4-1 to TRBJ1-3, with 8 bases lining up with TRBD1. CDR1 is MGHRA, CDR2 YSYEKL, per germline. The CDR3 sequence is 16 residues long. J was trimmed by 3 bases and V by 3 bases; bases with no gene match: 7.

The V and J genes are TRBV19 and TRBJ2-3; D is tentatively TRBD1 or TRBD2 (5 bases each). This CDR3 comprises 14 residues. CDR1 and CDR2 from the germline V gene are LNHDA and SQIVND (reference sequence). V lost 3 bases, J lost 4 bases, and 11 bases lay in between. CDR3 bases: TGTGCCAGTAGTATCGGTGGGGGAGCAGATACGCAGTATTTT. Amino acid sequence: CASSIGGGADTQYF.

As to this clone: The sample contains more than one DNA sequence encoding this CDR3. This chain joins TRBV7-2 and TRBJ2-7; D is unresolved. V lost 1 base and J lost 4, with 5 bases in between. The germline V gene has CDR1 SGHTA and CDR2 FQGNSA. The CDR3 is 12 amino acids. CDR3 in DNA: TGTGCCAGCAGCTTAGTTGGGTACGAGCAGTACTTC. It specifies CASSLVGYEQYF.

The chain uses TRBV6-6 and TRBJ2-7; D tentatively fits TRBD1 or TRBD2 (5 bases each). The CDR3 is 15 amino acids. Germline V CDR1 and CDR2: MNHNY, SVGAGI (reference sequence). Between the trimmed V and J ends, which lost 2 bases and 2 bases, there was a span of 13 bases. DNA of the CDR3: TGTGCCAGCAGTTACCCCGGGACCTTCCCCTACGAGCAGTACTTC. Encoded protein: CASSYPGTFPYEQYF.

V is TRBV29-1 and J is TRBJ2-7, with 10 positions matching TRBD1. The CDR3 is 13 amino acids. From germline, CDR1 is SQVTM and CDR2 ANQGSEA. V shed 1 base, J shed 7 bases, and the junction held 4 bases outside the gene matches. For the CDR3, the DNA is TGCAGCGTTGAAGGACAGGGGGCAGGGGAGCAGTACTTC. Protein product: CSVEGQGAGEQYF.

The chain is built from TRBV29-1 and TRBJ1-4; D not resolved. The V end lost 2 bases, the J end lost 6 bases, and 10 bases lay between the germline ends. The CDR3 has 13 amino acids. The V gene's germline CDR1 is SQVTM and CDR2 ANQGSEA. CDR3 in DNA: TGCAGCGTTGAACGCGGAGTGGATGAAAAACTGTTTTTT. As protein: CSVERGVDEKLFF. The complete variable domain, with remaining parts taken from reference TRBV29-1 and TRBJ1-4, reads SAVISQKPSRDICQRGTSLTIQCQVDSQVTMMFWYRQQPGQSLTLIATANQGSEATYESGFVIDKFPISRPNLTFSTLTVSNMSPEDSSIYLCSVERGVDEKLFFGSGTQLSVL.

This rearrangement joins TRBV6-6 to TRBJ2-5; D perhaps matches TRBD1 (5 bases). Near its end, the DNA agrees better with TRBJ2-7, so the J call may be wrong. This CDR3 spans 15 amino acids. Germline V gene sequence: CDR1 MNHNY, CDR2 SVGAGI (reference sequence). The CDR3 protein is CASSWSGPPSYEQYF. As DNA, the CDR3 is TGTGCCAGCAGTTGGTCAGGGCCTCCTTCCTACGAGCAGTACTTC.

This clone was counted once. The rearrangement links TRBV6-5 to TRBJ1-1, with D unresolved. V lost 4 bases, J lost 4 bases, and 13 bases lay in between. The CDR3 covers 14 residues. Looked up from germline, CDR1 is MNHEY and CDR2 is SVGAGI. For the CDR3, the DNA is TGTGCCAGCAGTTCCACAGCTCGGGGCACTGAAGCTTTCTTT. This encodes CASSSTARGTEAFF.

The table lists this clone with a few counts. This chain connects TRBV2 to TRBJ1-1, with D uncertain. Deletions cut 4 bases from V and 0 bases from J, with 12 bases between. The germline gives CDR1 SNHLY, CDR2 FYNNEI. The CDR3 spans 15 residues. CDR3: CASSVGGFMNTEAFF. For the CDR3, the DNA is TGTGCCAGCAGTGTTGGCGGATTTATGAACACTGAAGCTTTCTTT.

The sample holds one count of this clone. The J gene is TRBJ1-2, the V gene TRBV9; TRBD1 agrees at 10 bases. Trimming took 3 bases from V and 6 from J; bases not matched to a gene: 11. This CDR3 contains 16 residues. In germline, CDR1 is SGDLS, CDR2 YYNGEE. The CDR3 spells CASSEGTGERSHGYTF. DNA of the CDR3: TGTGCCAGCAGCGAGGGGACAGGGGAGCGCAGCCATGGCTACACCTTC.

This clone has a single count. The CDR3 loop reads CASSTMNTEAFF. The CDR3 bases are TGCGCCAGCAGCACAATGAACACTGAAGCTTTCTTT. The chain combines TRBV5-1 with TRBJ1-1, with D hard to call. The V gene's germline CDR1 is SGHRS and CDR2 YFSETQ. The germline V and J ends were trimmed by 4 bases and 0 bases, with 4 bases remaining between them. This CDR3 contains 12 residues.

The chain recombines TRBV29-1 with TRBJ1-1, with no clear D. This CDR3 comprises 12 residues. Germline lookup yields CDR1 SQVTM and CDR2 ANQGSEA. Trimming shortened V by 4 bases and J by 3 bases, and 9 bases separated the two germline ends. The CDR3 loop reads CSVVDLDTEAFF. In DNA form, the CDR3 reads TGCAGCGTTGTGGACCTGGACACTGAAGCTTTCTTT.

This chain joins TRBV6-1 and TRBJ2-5; the D gene is possibly TRBD2 (5 bases). Trimming left V 2 bases short and J 5 bases short, with 9 bases between. Per germline, CDR1 MNHNS and CDR2 SASEGT. The CDR3 is 13 residues long. The CDR3 here is CASSEMGEETQYF. Written as DNA, the CDR3 is TGTGCCAGCAGTGAAATGGGAGAGGAGACCCAGTACTTC.

This clone was observed a single time. The V call is TRBV4-3, the J call TRBJ2-5; 9 positions match TRBD2. The CDR3 totals 18 residues. Trimming cost V 0 bases and J 5 bases; bases outside gene matches: 13. Germline-derived CDR1 and CDR2 are LGHNA and YSLEER. Here the CDR3 reads CASSQDKRSGGSDETQYF. The CDR3 DNA reads as TGCGCCAGCAGCCAAGACAAAAGAAGCGGGGGGAGTGATGAGACCCAGTACTTC.

This chain connects TRBV19 to TRBJ1-2; 7 nucleotides line up with TRBD1. The length of the CDR3 is 17 residues. V shed 5 bases, J shed 3 bases, and the junction held 15 bases outside the gene matches. CDR1 is LNHDA, CDR2 SQIVND, per germline (reference sequence). For the CDR3, the DNA is TGTGCCAGTAGTGCCCCCCCGACAGGGCTCTTCTACTATGGCTACACCTTC. Translated: CASSAPPTGLFYYGYTF. The full variable domain, rest sourced from reference TRBV19 and TRBJ1-2, is DGGITQSPKYLFRKEGQNVTLSCEQNLNHDAMYWYRQDPGQGLRLIYYSQIVNDFQKGDIAEGYSVSREKKESFPLTVTSAQKNPTAFYLCASSAPPTGLFYYGYTFGSGTRLTVV.

The rearrangement joins TRBV4-1 to TRBJ1-2; D is ambiguous. The germline CDR1 and CDR2 sequences are MGHRA and YSYEKL. Trimming took off 0 bases at V and 5 bases at J, with 10 bases between the two ends. CDR3 size: 14 residues. Here the CDR3 DNA reads TGCGCCAGCAGCCAAGATCGGGGAGGGTATGGCTACACCTTC. It encodes CASSQDRGGYGYTF.

This rearrangement joins TRBV18 to TRBJ1-1; unclear D gene. The CDR3 totals 15 residues. The V gene lost 3 bases and the J gene lost 3 bases, with 14 bases spanning the gap. The V gene's germline CDR1 is KGHSH and CDR2 LQKENI. The CDR3 here is CASSPRPLVDTEAFF. The CDR3 DNA follows: TGTGCCAGCTCACCTCGACCGCTCGTGGACACTGAAGCTTTCTTT. Full variable domain (missing parts from reference TRBV18 and TRBJ1-1): NAGVMQNPRHLVRRRGQEARLRCSPMKGHSHVYWYRQLPEEGLKFMVYLQKENIIDESGMPKERFSAEFPKEGPSILRIQQVVRGDSAAYFCASSPRPLVDTEAFFGQGTRLTVV.

The chain joins TRBV5-4 to TRBJ2-3; D ambiguous. The CDR3 is made up of 14 amino acids. Germline values: CDR1 SGHNT, CDR2 YYREEE (reference sequence). V dropped 4 bases and J dropped 6 bases, with 15 bases sitting between them. CDR3 region: CASSGNLAWDTQYF. The CDR3 nucleotides are TGTGCCAGCAGCGGAAACTTGGCCTGGGATACGCAGTATTTT.

The V call is TRBV9, the J call TRBJ2-5, with TRBD2 as a possible D gene (6 bases). This CDR3 is built from 12 residues. The ends were cut back, 4 bases at V and 5 bases at J, with 9 bases in the middle. In germline, CDR1 is SGDLS, CDR2 YYNGEE. CDR3 coding DNA: TGTGCCAGCAGCTCCGGAGGGGAGACCCAGTACTTC. Translating gives CASSSGGETQYF.

The rearrangement joins TRBV7-2 to TRBJ2-5; 7 positions agree with TRBD2. From germline, CDR1 is SGHTA and CDR2 FQGNSA. J gave up 3 bases and V 4 bases, and 2 bases lay outside the gene matches. The CDR3 loop spans 13 amino acids. CDR3 amino acids: CASSSGLEETQYF. The CDR3 bases are TGTGCCAGCAGCTCCGGACTAGAAGAGACCCAGTACTTC.